The sample holds many counts of the clone carrying this T cell receptor beta chain. The data belong to a study of blood T cell repertoires in COVID-19. The CDR3 consists of 13 residues. V shed 5 bases, J shed 7 bases, and the junction held 2 bases outside the gene matches. Methods used by the authors: It was from reference gene primer amplification that nucleated cell counts were estimated. The table came from immunoSEQ multiplex PCR; TCRdb's copy has only in-frame clones and leaves some out. Clone size and V and J calls were adopted from that table, with D and trimming inferred from the DNA. The sample records some 250,000 clones, approximately 83% being singletons.

Specimen: peripheral blood. The sequence came from a woman in her 30s who had recovered from COVID-19. The V gene is TRBV12-3 or TRBV12-4, the J gene TRBJ2-7; 13 nucleotides line up with TRBD2. The CDR3 nucleotides are TGTGCCAGCAGTCGGACTAGCGGGGGAGAGCAGTACTTC. Translated, it gives CASSRTSGGEQYF.